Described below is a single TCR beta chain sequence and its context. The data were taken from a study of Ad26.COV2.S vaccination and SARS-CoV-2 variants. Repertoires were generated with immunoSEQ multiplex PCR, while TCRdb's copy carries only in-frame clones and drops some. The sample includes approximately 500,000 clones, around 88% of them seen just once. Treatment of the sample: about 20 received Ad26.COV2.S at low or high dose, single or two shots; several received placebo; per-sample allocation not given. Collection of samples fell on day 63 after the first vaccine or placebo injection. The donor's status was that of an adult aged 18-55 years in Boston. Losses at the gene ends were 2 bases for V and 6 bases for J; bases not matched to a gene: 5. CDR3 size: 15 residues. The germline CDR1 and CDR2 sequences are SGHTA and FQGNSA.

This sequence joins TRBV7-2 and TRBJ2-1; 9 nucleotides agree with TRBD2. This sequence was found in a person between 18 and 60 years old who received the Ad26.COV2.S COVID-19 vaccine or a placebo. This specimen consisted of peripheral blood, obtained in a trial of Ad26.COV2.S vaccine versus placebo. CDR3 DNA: TGTGCCAGCAGCTTAATAGCGGGAGTTGGCAATGAGCAGTTCTTC. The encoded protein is CASSLIAGVGNEQFF.